This T cell receptor beta chain was captured by sequencing in a study of T cell repertoires in cytomegalovirus infection (dated by TCRdb to between 2018 and 2021). Background for the entire study: Donor HLA type was relevant to the analysis, as public TCR beta signatures indicated carriage of CMV infection together with the matching HLA type. Overall study outcomes, separate from this receptor: In both this cohort and an independent cohort of 352 donors, the cumulative frequency of public TCR beta family members distinguished carriers of CMV infection plus the relevant HLA type. In the ex vivo response, HLA-C-restricted CMV-specific TCR beta clonotypes were dominant, and in two of eight donors the single most frequent clonotype came from this HLA-C-restricted group.

Details on this clonotype: Its specific antigen is unknown. Qualities for individual bases were not recorded, and no much larger clone is one base off.

The junction shows trimming of 5 bases on V and 7 bases on J, plus 8 bases between the germline ends. CDR1 MDHEN and CDR2 SYDVKM are derived from the germline V gene. Counted from cysteine to phenylalanine, this CDR3 has 12 amino acids. Left in the record is the CDR3 DNA by itself, 36 bases read in frame from the first base. Data came from an Illumina HiSeq 1500. The raw public reads went through TCRdb reprocessing: fastp at Q25, MiXCR clone calling, in-frame beta chains kept. Rows merge per CDR3 protein into single entries with the most common DNA and genes. Counted in this sample were about 310,000 distinct CDR3 sequences; 17% of them appeared once. The leading ten clones occupy 12% of the sample.

This receptor chain uses TRBV28 and TRBJ1-4, with no confident D gene call. The sequenced sample consisted of PBMCs. The TCR comes from a human donor in good health (CMV status not recorded). Some clones in this sample may be carry-over from other donors' samples. CDR3 sequence: CASSILLEKLFF. The DNA reads as follows: TGTGCCAGCAGTATTCTCCTTGAAAAACTGTTTTTT.